This T cell receptor beta chain comes out of a study of blood T cell repertoires in COVID-19. Libraries were prepared by immunoSEQ multiplex PCR; TCRdb keeps only in-frame clonotypes and omits some of them. The sample yields some 140,000 clones, around 85% seen once. Per the germline V gene, CDR1 is LNHDA and CDR2 is SQIVND (reference sequence). The CDR3 has 13 residues. Trimming took off 7 bases at V and 6 bases at J, with 13 bases between the two ends. The J gene is TRBJ1-5, the V gene TRBV19, with D maybe TRBD1 (5 bases). The TCR originated in an older woman with acute or convalescent COVID-19. Sequences were obtained from peripheral blood. The CDR3, as DNA: TGTGCCAGTATGGGAAGGGGTCGTCAGCCCCAGCATTTT. This encodes CASMGRGRQPQHF.